This section outlines one T cell receptor beta chain sequence together with its context. Antigen specificity is unknown. Investigators isolated RNA and reverse transcribed it into cDNA to act as the sequencing template. The data were produced by immunoSEQ multiplex PCR, yet TCRdb's version contains in-frame clones alone and is incomplete. Of 70,000 or so clones listed, 50% to 75% are singletons. Germline V lookup: CDR1 MNHEY, CDR2 SMNVEV (reference sequence). The CDR3 runs 13 residues. The ends were cut back, 8 bases at V and 1 base at J, with 11 bases in the middle. This sample is drawn from a study of CD8+ T cells in alopecia areata. Whole-study context: Tofacitinib therapy took 6 to 18 months; 6 months off drug came after.

The researchers isolated CD4+ and CD8+ T cells from PBMCs by sorting. Study-wide points: It was less clear whether patients shared TCRs than it was in mice, possibly because of HLA.

The clonotype was recovered from a human donor with alopecia areata. The sequenced sample was CD8+ T cells sorted from blood, obtained at week 0. This rearrangement joins TRBV27 to TRBJ1-1; D call uncertain. The chain's CDR3 is CASRGVGNTEAFF. The CDR3 bases are TGTGCCAGCCGTGGGGTAGGGAACACTGAAGCTTTCTTT.